Listed below are T cell receptor beta chains from one sample, sequenced in a study of circulating CD8 cells and anti-PD-1 response in melanoma. TCRdb re-derived calls from the reads in MiXCR, one entry per CDR3 protein. The table has 450 to 600 distinct CDR3 sequences, roughly 5.5% seen once; the top ten hold 39%. The material sequenced was CD8+ T cells from PBMCs, taken at baseline or after one month of anti-PD-1 therapy (not recorded which). The receptors shown here come from a human donor with melanoma. Both conserved end residues are part of each CDR3. A D gene is named only where the DNA matches it firmly. The listing skips clone size in some rows; elsewhere it reads once, few, many or a size class.

V gene	D gene	clone size	J gene	CDR3 protein
TRBV7-8	TRBD2	medium-sized	TRBJ2-7	CASSLASGSSYEQYF
TRBV19	NA	NA	TRBJ2-7	CASSNGLPAPGDEQYF
TRBV7-2	TRBD2	medium-sized	TRBJ2-1	CASSLQSSGVNEQFF
TRBV27	TRBD2	once	TRBJ2-1	CASSNLAVSYNEQFF
TRBV20-1	NA	medium-sized	TRBJ2-7	CSARDGGGASSYEQYF
TRBV27	TRBD2	medium-sized	TRBJ2-1	CASSLWTSAGGYYNEQFF
TRBV19	TRBD2	medium-sized	TRBJ2-1	CASSTQVAGQYPYNEQFF
TRBV25-1	TRBD1	hyperexpanded	TRBJ2-7	CASSETLTGDEQYF
TRBV20-1	NA	medium-sized	TRBJ2-5	CSARYYEIYGEETQYF
TRBV14	NA	medium-sized	TRBJ2-7	CASSLLDKKIAHEQYF